This T cell receptor (beta chain) comes out of a study of graft-versus-host responses after intestinal transplantation. Study overall: Recipients underwent multivisceral, liver-intestinal, or isolated intestinal transplants.

Sequencing used immunoSEQ multiplex PCR; TCRdb keeps in-frame clones, though not all of them. The sample holds 35,000 to 45,000 clones; around 95% are singletons and the top ten take less than 0.85%. Germline V CDR1 and CDR2: SEHNR, FQNEAQ (reference sequence). The CDR3 is made up of 16 amino acids. Trimming at V came to 5 bases and at J to 2 bases, leaving 12 bases not matched to a gene. V gene TRBV7-9 combines with J gene TRBJ2-7; 7 bases are a match to TRBD2. Sequenced here: PBMCs, sampled 16 days after intestinal transplant. This TCR was sampled from a human patient who received an intestinal transplant, so some T cells may come from the graft donor. The DNA for the CDR3 is TGTGCCAGCAGCCGACCGCCCGGGACTACCCCCTACGAGCAGTACTTC. Amino acids: CASSRPPGTTPYEQYF. The variable domain in full, with the rest retrieved from reference TRBV7-9 and TRBJ2-7, is DTGVSQNPRHKITKRGQNVTFRCDPISEHNRLYWYRQTLGQGPEFLTYFQNEAQLEKSRLLSDRFSAERPKGSFSTLEIQRTEQGDSAMYLCASSRPPGTTPYEQYFGPGTRLTVT.